This TCR beta chain was captured by sequencing in a study of monozygotic twins with inflammatory bowel disease. Whole blood, unsorted for T cells, was the source of total RNA. The CDR3 has 19 residues. TCRdb reprocessed the 5' RACE reads and stores each CDR3 protein as one record, lacking DNA. This sample's clone table lists 150,000 to 200,000 distinct CDR3 sequences. This receptor was taken from a human donor with ulcerative colitis or Crohn's disease, or a healthy co-twin of an affected twin (not recorded which). The J gene is TRBJ2-6, the V gene TRBV5-3; TCRdb's D call, TRBD1, is unchecked because there is no DNA. TRBV5-3 is an open reading frame, and its role is uncertain. The sample comprised blood. The chain's CDR3 is CARSSSTGATLDGANVLTF.